A selection of T cell receptor beta chains follows, all from one sample in a study of spatial heterogeneity in lung cancer. A single record per CDR3 protein comes from TCRdb applying MiXCR to the 5' RACE reads. The repertoire holds 2,000 to 2,500 distinct CDR3 sequences, with around 20% as singletons. Material: lung tumor tissue, obtained at surgery. Receptor source: a male donor with early-stage non-small cell lung cancer. Both conserved end residues are part of each CDR3. Fields, in order: CDR3 DNA, CDR3 protein, J gene, D gene, clone size, V gene. A D gene is named only where the DNA matches it firmly. A clone size is listed for some rows: how often the clone was seen (once, few, many), or a class if it is expanded.

TGCGCCAGCAGCCAAGGATCCGGGGGGGAAGAGACCCAGTACTTC	CASSQGSGGEETQYF	TRBJ2-5	TRBD2	medium-sized	TRBV4-3
TGTGCCAGCAGCCGCGGGACAGGGGGCGACGAGCAGTACTTC	CASSRGTGGDEQYF	TRBJ2-7	TRBD1	.	TRBV7-8
TGTGCCAGCAGTGAATCGGTGGGGGCCCTCACCGGGGAGCTGTTTTTT	CASSESVGALTGELFF	TRBJ2-2	.	medium-sized	TRBV2
TGTGCCAGCAGCTTAGTTCCGGGTTCCAGGAACACTGAAGCTTTCTTT	CASSLVPGSRNTEAFF	TRBJ1-1	.	medium-sized	TRBV7-8
TGTCCCAGCAGGGAGACTAGCCCAGAGACCCAGTACTTC	CPSRETSPETQYF	TRBJ2-5	TRBD2	.	TRBV12-3/TRBV12-4
TGTGCCACCAGTGACCGAACAGGGTTGGCTTTCTTT	CATSDRTGLAFF	TRBJ1-1	.	.	TRBV24-1
TGTGCCAGCACCAAGGGCCGGGGGGTGAATGAGCAGTTCTTC	CASTKGRGVNEQFF	TRBJ2-1	TRBD2	.	TRBV12-3/TRBV12-4
TGTGCCAGCAGCTTGATAGGACTCGGGGAGACCCAGTACTTC	CASSLIGLGETQYF	TRBJ2-5	.	medium-sized	TRBV11-2
TGTGCCAGCAGCCAAGAAGGCCTAGCGGGAGATCGGCAGTTCTTC	CASSQEGLAGDRQFF	TRBJ2-1	TRBD2	once	TRBV4-2
TGTGCCAGCAGCTCCATTGTCGGAGCGAAGTCCTACGAGCAGTACTTC	CASSSIVGAKSYEQYF	TRBJ2-7	.	medium-sized	TRBV11-2
TGTGCCAGCAGCCAAGGGACAGCTATTGACGGCTACACCTTC	CASSQGTAIDGYTF	TRBJ1-2	.	large	TRBV3-1
TGTGCCAGCAGTTTACGCTATGAGCAGTTCTTC	CASSLRYEQFF	TRBJ2-1	.	medium-sized	TRBV28
TGTGCCAGCACTCGACAGGGGAGCTCCTACAATGAGCAGTTCTTC	CASTRQGSSYNEQFF	TRBJ2-1	TRBD1	medium-sized	TRBV6-2/TRBV6-3
TGTGCCAGCAGCTTAGCTCCCGGAGAGGAAGAGACCCAGTACTTC	CASSLAPGEEETQYF	TRBJ2-5	.	medium-sized	TRBV11-2
TGTGCCAGTGGGACCCGCGGTTTGCATTTT	CASGTRGLHF	TRBJ1-5	.	few	TRBV6-2/TRBV6-3